Each of the 5 T cell receptor beta chains below was sequenced from the same sample in a study of CD8+ T cells in alopecia areata. cDNA reverse transcribed from extracted RNA served as the sequencing template. Profiled with immunoSEQ multiplex PCR; TCRdb holds only in-frame clones, not every one. The data hold tens of thousands of clones, with roughly 51% observed a single time. Specimen: NKG2D-high CD8+ T cells sorted from blood. The source is a human donor with alopecia areata.

This clone has more than one count but fewer than ten. The chain is built from TRBV29-1 and TRBJ2-7, with D possibly called TRBD1 or TRBD2 (5 bases each). V dropped 6 bases and J dropped 0 bases, with 18 bases sitting between them. The germline gives CDR1 SQVTM, CDR2 ANQGSEA. The CDR3 totals 15 residues. This CDR3 is CSVELRGVNSYEQYF. CDR3 in DNA: TGCAGCGTCGAGTTGAGAGGGGTCAACTCCTACGAGCAGTACTTC.

The chain links TRBV28 to TRBJ2-3; 12 bases agree with TRBD1. CDR1 MDHEN and CDR2 SYDVKM come from the germline V gene. This CDR3 has 18 residues. After removal of 8 bases from V and 3 bases from J, the junction contained 15 bases not matched to a gene. This CDR3 is CASSPGTGGQDVTDTQYF. CDR3 DNA: TGTGCCAGCTCCCCCGGGACAGGGGGCCAGGACGTTACAGATACGCAGTATTTT.

This chain connects TRBV29-1 to TRBJ2-7; possibly TRBD1 for D (5 bases). The CDR3 is made up of 12 amino acids. With 1 base removed from V and 2 bases from J, the gap between germline ends came to 6 bases. Germline loops: CDR1 SQVTM, CDR2 ANQGSEA. The CDR3 loop is CSVEARAYEQYF. CDR3 DNA: TGCAGCGTTGAAGCCAGGGCCTACGAGCAGTACTTC.

The V call is TRBV7-9, the J call TRBJ2-7; TRBD1 matches at 10 bases. Looked up from germline, CDR1 is SEHNR and CDR2 is FQNEAQ (reference sequence). This CDR3 is built from 14 residues. V shed 5 bases, J shed 4 bases, and the junction held 5 bases outside the gene matches. CDR3 region: CASSPRDRGYEQYF. The CDR3 nucleotides are TGTGCCAGCAGCCCCCGGGACAGGGGATACGAGCAGTACTTC.

This chain joins TRBV5-4 and TRBJ2-5, with a tentative D call TRBD2 (6 bases). Germline-derived CDR1 and CDR2 are SGHNT and YYREEE (reference sequence). The CDR3 spans 14 residues. Trimming removed 4 bases at V and 2 bases at J, with 12 bases between. The CDR3 sequence: CASSIGTLQETQYF. As DNA, the CDR3 is TGTGCCAGCAGCATCGGGACTCTACAAGAGACCCAGTACTTC.